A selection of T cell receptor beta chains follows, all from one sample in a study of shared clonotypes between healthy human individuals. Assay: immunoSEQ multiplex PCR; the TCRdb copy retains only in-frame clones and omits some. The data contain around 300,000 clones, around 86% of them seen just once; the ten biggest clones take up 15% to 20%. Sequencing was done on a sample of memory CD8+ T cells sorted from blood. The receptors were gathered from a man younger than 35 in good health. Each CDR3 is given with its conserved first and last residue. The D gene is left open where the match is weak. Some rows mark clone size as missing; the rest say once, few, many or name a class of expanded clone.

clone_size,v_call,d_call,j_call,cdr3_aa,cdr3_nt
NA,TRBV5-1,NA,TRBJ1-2,CASRFGKSSNYGYTF,TGCGCCAGCAGGTTCGGGAAATCTTCTAACTATGGCTACACCTTC
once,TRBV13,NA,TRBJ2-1,CASSPLNSGYNEQFF,TGTGCCAGCAGCCCCCTGAACTCCGGCTACAATGAGCAGTTCTTC
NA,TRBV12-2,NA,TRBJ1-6,CASRLGRMGDSPLHF,TGTGCAAGTCGCTTAGGCAGGATGGGTGATTCACCCCTCCACTTT
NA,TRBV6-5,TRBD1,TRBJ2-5,CASSTGQGASETQYF,TGTGCCAGCAGTACTGGACAGGGGGCGAGTGAGACCCAGTACTTC
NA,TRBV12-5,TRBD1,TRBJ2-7,CASGLGQGVPYEQYF,TGTGCTAGTGGTTTGGGACAGGGGGTTCCCTACGAGCAGTACTTC
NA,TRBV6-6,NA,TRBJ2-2,CASSYGQGELFF,TGTGCCAGCAGCTACGGACAGGGGGAGCTGTTTTTT
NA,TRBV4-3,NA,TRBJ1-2,CASSQDSRTLLGGYTF,TGCGCCAGCAGCCAAGATTCCAGGACTCTCCTGGGGGGCTACACCTTC
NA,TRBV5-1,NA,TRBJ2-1,CASSLESQGIDEQFF,TGCGCCAGCAGCTTGGAATCACAGGGAATCGATGAGCAGTTCTTC
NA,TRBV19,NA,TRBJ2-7,CASSISEGYEQYF,TGTGCCAGTAGTATTAGCGAGGGCTACGAGCAGTACTTC
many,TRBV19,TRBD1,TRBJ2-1,CASTPGGQGYNEQFF,TGTGCCAGTACCCCTGGGGGACAGGGCTACAATGAGCAGTTCTTC
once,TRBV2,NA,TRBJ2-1,CASSSARGVGNEQFF,TGTGCCAGCAGCTCGGCCAGGGGGGTCGGCAATGAGCAGTTCTTC
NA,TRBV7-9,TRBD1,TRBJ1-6,CASSARWTGVKYSPLHF,TGTGCCAGCAGCGCCCGGTGGACAGGGGTAAAGTATTCACCCCTCCACTTT
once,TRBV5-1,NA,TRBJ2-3,CASSADITDTQYF,TGCGCCAGCAGCGCAGACATCACAGATACGCAGTATTTT
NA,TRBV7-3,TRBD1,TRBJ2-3,CASSKGQGYTDTQYF,TGTGCCAGCAGCAAGGGACAGGGATACACAGATACGCAGTATTTT
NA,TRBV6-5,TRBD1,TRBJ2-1,CASSYSYRGDEQFF,TGTGCCAGCAGTTACTCGTACAGGGGCGATGAGCAGTTCTTC
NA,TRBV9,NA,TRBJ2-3,CASSAPVLGTDTQYF,TGTGCCAGCAGCGCCCCCGTGTTGGGCACAGATACGCAGTATTTT
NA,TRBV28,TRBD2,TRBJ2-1,CASSSRTSETYNEQFF,TGTGCCAGCAGTTCCCGGACTAGCGAGACCTACAATGAGCAGTTCTTC
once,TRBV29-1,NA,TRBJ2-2,CSVQGQTANTGELFF,TGCAGCGTCCAGGGCCAGACCGCGAACACCGGGGAGCTGTTTTTT
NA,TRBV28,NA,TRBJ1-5,CASSLFSEGFQPQHF,TGTGCCAGCAGTTTATTTTCGGAGGGTTTCCAGCCCCAGCATTTT
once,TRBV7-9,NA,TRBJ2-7,CASSGSPRYEQYF,TGTGCCAGCAGCGGGAGTCCGAGGTACGAGCAGTACTTC
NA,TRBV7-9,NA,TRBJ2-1,CASSSERDREQFF,TGTGCCAGCAGCTCCGAGAGGGATCGAGAGCAGTTCTTC
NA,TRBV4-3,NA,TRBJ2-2,CASSQGSVDVGELFF,TGCGCCAGCAGCCAAGGGTCAGTGGACGTCGGGGAGCTGTTTTTT
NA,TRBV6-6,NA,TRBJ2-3,CASSYPLEMLTDTQYF,TGTGCCAGCAGTTACCCACTAGAAATGTTAACAGATACGCAGTATTTT
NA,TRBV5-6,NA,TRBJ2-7,CASSAGPNSYEQYF,TGTGCCAGCAGCGCGGGACCAAACTCCTACGAGCAGTACTTC
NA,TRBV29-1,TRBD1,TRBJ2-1,CSVERTGGSYNEQFF,TGCAGCGTTGAAAGGACAGGGGGCTCCTACAATGAGCAGTTCTTC
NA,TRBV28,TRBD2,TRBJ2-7,CASTWAGEVYEQYF,TGTGCCAGCACCTGGGCGGGGGAGGTGTACGAGCAGTACTTC
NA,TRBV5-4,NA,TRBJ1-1,CASFRDRYDTEAFF,TGTGCCAGTTTCAGGGATAGGTATGACACTGAAGCTTTCTTT
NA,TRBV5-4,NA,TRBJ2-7,CASSPGTGSFEQYF,TGTGCCAGCAGCCCGGGGACGGGGTCTTTCGAGCAGTACTTC
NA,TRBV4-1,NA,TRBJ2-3,CASSQGWTSTDTQYF,TGCGCCAGCAGCCAAGGATGGACCAGCACAGATACGCAGTATTTT
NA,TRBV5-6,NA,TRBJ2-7,CASSLWREGPYEQYF,TGTGCCAGCAGCTTGTGGCGGGAAGGTCCCTACGAGCAGTACTTC
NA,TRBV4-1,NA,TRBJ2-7,CASSQEPGLAYEQYF,TGCGCCAGCAGCCAAGAGCCGGGACTGGCCTACGAGCAGTACTTC
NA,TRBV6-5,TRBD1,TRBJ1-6,CASSYTGQSNSPLHF,TGTGCCAGCAGTTACACGGGACAGTCCAATTCACCCCTCCACTTT
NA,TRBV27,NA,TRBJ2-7,CASSWGRAYEQYF,TGTGCCAGCAGTTGGGGCAGGGCCTACGAGCAGTACTTC
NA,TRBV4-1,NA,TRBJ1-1,CASSAIQGNTEAFF,TGCGCCAGCAGCGCCATCCAAGGGAACACTGAAGCTTTCTTT
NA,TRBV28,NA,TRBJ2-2,CASSLSGRRNTGELFF,TGTGCCAGCAGTTTATCGGGACGGAGGAACACCGGGGAGCTGTTTTTT
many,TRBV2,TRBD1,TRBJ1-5,CASSAGQGGSLQPQHF,TGTGCCAGCAGTGCTGGACAGGGAGGAAGTTTACAGCCCCAGCATTTT
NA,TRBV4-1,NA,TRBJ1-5,CASSQVGSSNQPQHF,TGCGCCAGCAGCCAAGTAGGGTCGAGCAATCAGCCCCAGCATTTT
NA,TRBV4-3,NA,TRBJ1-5,CASSQDSGANQPQHF,TGCGCCAGCAGCCAAGATTCGGGGGCAAATCAGCCCCAGCATTTT
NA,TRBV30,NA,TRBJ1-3,CAWSLWSPSSGNTIYF,TGTGCCTGGAGTCTTTGGTCCCCAAGCTCTGGAAACACCATATATTTT
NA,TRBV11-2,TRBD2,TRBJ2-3,CASSLDKGTRRTDTQYF,TGTGCCAGCAGCTTAGATAAGGGGACTAGACGCACAGATACGCAGTATTTT
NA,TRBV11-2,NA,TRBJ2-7,CASQTLRASHEQYF,TGTGCCAGCCAGACCCTCCGAGCGTCACACGAGCAGTACTTC
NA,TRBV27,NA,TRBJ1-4,CASSLPGADEKLFF,TGTGCCAGCAGTTTACCAGGGGCTGATGAAAAACTGTTTTTT
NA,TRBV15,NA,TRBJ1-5,CATSIYREGRNQPQHF,TGTGCCACCAGCATATACAGGGAGGGCCGCAATCAGCCCCAGCATTTT
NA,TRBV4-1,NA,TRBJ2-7,CASSAHQEYEQYF,TGCGCCAGCAGCGCACACCAGGAATACGAGCAGTACTTC
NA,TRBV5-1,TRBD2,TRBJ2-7,CASSLDPGLTYEQYF,TGCGCCAGCAGCTTGGATCCGGGACTAACCTACGAGCAGTACTTC